This T cell receptor (beta chain) was retrieved from a study of spatial heterogeneity in lung cancer. Whole-study context: In raw reads, more than nine appearances on average were recorded for each unique TCR and UMI combination.

Time point meaning: sample taken at primary tumor resection. With 6 bases removed from V and 9 bases from J, the gap between germline ends came to 17 bases. Germline CDR1 and CDR2: DFQATT and SNEGSKA (reference sequence). The CDR3 loop spans 12 amino acids. MiXCR, run by TCRdb on the 5' RACE reads, gives a single entry per CDR3 protein. Of over 50,000 distinct CDR3 sequences listed, 6.3% are singletons. Ten or more counts support this clonotype. The V gene is TRBV20-1, the J gene TRBJ2-5; TRBD2 might be the D (6 bases). The clonotype comes from a female donor with early-stage non-small cell lung cancer. Sequences were derived from PBMCs, sampled at surgery. The CDR3 reads CSASAAGQSQYF. As DNA, the CDR3 is TGCAGTGCCAGCGCCGCGGGGCAGTCCCAGTACTTC.